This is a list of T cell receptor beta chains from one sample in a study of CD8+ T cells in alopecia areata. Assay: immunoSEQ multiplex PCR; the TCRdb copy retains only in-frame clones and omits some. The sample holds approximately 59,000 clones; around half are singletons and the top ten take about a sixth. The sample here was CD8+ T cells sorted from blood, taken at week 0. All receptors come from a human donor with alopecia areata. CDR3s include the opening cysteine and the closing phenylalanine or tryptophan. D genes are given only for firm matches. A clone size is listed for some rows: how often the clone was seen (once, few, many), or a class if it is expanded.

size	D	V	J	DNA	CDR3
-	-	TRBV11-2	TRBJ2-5	TGTGCCAGCAGCCAGTACCAAGAGACCCAGTACTTC	CASSQYQETQYF
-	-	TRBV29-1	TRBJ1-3	TGCAGCGTCGTGGGGGATCTCTCTGGAAACACCATATATTTT	CSVVGDLSGNTIYF
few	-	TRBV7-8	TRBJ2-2	TGTGCCAGCAGCTTGGCAGGGAGGAACGGGGAGCTGTTTTTT	CASSLAGRNGELFF
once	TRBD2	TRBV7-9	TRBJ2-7	TGTGCCAGCAGCTTAACTAGCGGGGCCTACGAGCAGTACTTC	CASSLTSGAYEQYF
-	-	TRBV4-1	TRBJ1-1	TGCGCCAGCAGCCAAGTTCGGGGGGCTGTTACTGAAGCTTTCTTT	CASSQVRGAVTEAFF
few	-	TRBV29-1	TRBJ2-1	TGCAGCGTTAGGTGGGGGGAGACAGGCTATTACTACAATGAGCAGTTCTTC	CSVRWGETGYYYNEQFF
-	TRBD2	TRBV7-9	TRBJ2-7	TGTGCCAGCAGCTCAGCAACTAGCGTAAGCTACGAGCAGTACTTC	CASSSATSVSYEQYF
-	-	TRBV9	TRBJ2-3	TGTGCCAGCAGCGTAGGTGTCAGGGTGACAGATACGCAGTATTTT	CASSVGVRVTDTQYF
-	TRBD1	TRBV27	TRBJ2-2	TGTGCCAGCAGTTACCGGGACAGGGGACGCGGGGAGCTGTTTTTT	CASSYRDRGRGELFF
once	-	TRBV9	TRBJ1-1	TGTGCCAGCAGCGTAGACGGGACCCATTTTTGGGAAGCTTTCTTT	CASSVDGTHFWEAFF
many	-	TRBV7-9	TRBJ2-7	TGTGCCAGCAGCCCGACTCAGACTACGACCTACGAGCAGTACTTC	CASSPTQTTTYEQYF
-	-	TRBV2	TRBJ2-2	TGTGCCAGCAGCTCGAACACCGGGGAGCTGTTTTTT	CASSSNTGELFF
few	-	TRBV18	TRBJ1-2	TGTGCCAGCTCACCGGGGGGAATGGGCAGGGAAGAGGATGGCTACACCTTC	CASSPGGMGREEDGYTF
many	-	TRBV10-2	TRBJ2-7	TGCGCCAGCAGTGCCTCCGGCCGGGAGCAGTACTTC	CASSASGREQYF
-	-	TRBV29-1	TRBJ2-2	TGCAGCGTTGGGACGGCGAACACCGGGGAGCTGTTTTTT	CSVGTANTGELFF
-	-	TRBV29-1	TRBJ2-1	TGCAGCGTTGGAGGGGGGGGGACAATACCTTACAATGAGCAGTTCTTC	CSVGGGGTIPYNEQFF
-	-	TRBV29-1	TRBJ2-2	TGCAGCGTCGGGACCAGGGACACCGGGGAGCTGTTTTTT	CSVGTRDTGELFF
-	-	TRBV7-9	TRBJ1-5	TGTGCCAGCAGCTTCTCTGGGGCTCAGCCCCAGCATTTT	CASSFSGAQPQHF
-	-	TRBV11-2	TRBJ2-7	TGTGCCAGCAGCTTAAGCGCTGACGAGCAGTACTTC	CASSLSADEQYF
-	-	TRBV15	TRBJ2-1	TGTGCCACCAGGCGCGGGACACCTTACAATGAGCAGTTCTTC	CATRRGTPYNEQFF
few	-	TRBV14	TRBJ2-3	TGTGCCAGCAGCCAAGAGCCCGGTAGGAGCGCAGATACGCAGTATTTT	CASSQEPGRSADTQYF
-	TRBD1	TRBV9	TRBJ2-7	TGTGCCAGCAGCGAATGGGACAGGGGTTACGAGCAGTACTTC	CASSEWDRGYEQYF
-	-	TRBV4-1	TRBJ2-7	TGCGCCAGCAGCCAAGATGGGAGGCAGATGCAGTACTTC	CASSQDGRQMQYF
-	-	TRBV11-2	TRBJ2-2	TGTGCCAGCAGCTTAGTGACAGACGGTAGAATCGCGAACACCGGGGAGCTGTTTTTT	CASSLVTDGRIANTGELFF
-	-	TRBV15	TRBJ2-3	TGTGCCACCAGCACCAGGACTACCCACGATACGCAGTATTTT	CATSTRTTHDTQYF
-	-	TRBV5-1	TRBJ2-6	TGCGCCAGCAGCACAGAAAGGACTGGGTCGTTTGGGGCCAACGTCCTGACTTTC	CASSTERTGSFGANVLTF
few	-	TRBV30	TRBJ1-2	TGTGCCTGGAGTGGCCCAGCAAAACCCTACAATGGCTACACCTTC	CAWSGPAKPYNGYTF
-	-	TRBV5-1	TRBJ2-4	TGCGCCAGCAGGGGAAATCAAGACATTCAGTACTTC	CASRGNQDIQYF
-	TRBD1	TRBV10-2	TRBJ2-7	TGCGCCAGCGAAGGACAGGGGGTCTACGAGCAGTACTTC	CASEGQGVYEQYF
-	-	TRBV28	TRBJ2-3	TGTGCCAGCAGTTTAGAGTTGGAACCAGGATTAGGGCAGTATTTT	CASSLELEPGLGQYF
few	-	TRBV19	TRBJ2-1	TGTGCCAGTAGTCTCGCGTACAATGAGCAGTTCTTC	CASSLAYNEQFF
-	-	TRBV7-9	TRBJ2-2	TGTGCCAGCAGCTTCCCCGGCTCAGGAAACACCGGGGAGCTGTTTTTT	CASSFPGSGNTGELFF
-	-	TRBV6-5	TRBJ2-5	TGTGCCAGCAGCTCTTCTGGGCGGATCCAAGAGACCCAGTACTTC	CASSSSGRIQETQYF
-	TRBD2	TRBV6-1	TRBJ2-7	TGTGCCAGCACTTCTAGCGGGGACTACGAGCAGTACTTC	CASTSSGDYEQYF
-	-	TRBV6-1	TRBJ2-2	TGTGCCAGCATTCGGACCAGCTCGACCACCGGGGAGCTGTTTTTT	CASIRTSSTTGELFF
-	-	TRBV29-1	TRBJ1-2	TGCAGCGTTGAAGATCATGTACAACTCTATGGCTACACCTTC	CSVEDHVQLYGYTF
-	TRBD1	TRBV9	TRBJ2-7	TGTGCCAGCAGCGAAGGACAGGGGGCCTACGAGCAGTACTTC	CASSEGQGAYEQYF
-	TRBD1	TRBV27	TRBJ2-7	TGTGCCAGCAGCCTTATCCGGGACAGCCACTACGAGCAGTACTTC	CASSLIRDSHYEQYF
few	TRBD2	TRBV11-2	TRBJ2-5	TGTGCCAGCAGCTTACGTGTACTAGCGGGAGAGACCCAGTACTTC	CASSLRVLAGETQYF
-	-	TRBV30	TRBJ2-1	TGTGCCTGGAGACGGACCTACAATGAGCAGTTCTTC	CAWRRTYNEQFF
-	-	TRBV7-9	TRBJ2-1	TGTGCCAGCAGATACGACAGTAGCTCCTACAATGAGCAGTTCTTC	CASRYDSSSYNEQFF
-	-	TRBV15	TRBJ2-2	TGTGCCACCAGCATCAGTGACAGATACACCGGGGAGCTGTTTTTT	CATSISDRYTGELFF
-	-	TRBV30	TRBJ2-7	TGTGCCTGGAGTGTACGTGGAGATGAGCAGTACTTC	CAWSVRGDEQYF
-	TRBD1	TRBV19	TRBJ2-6	TGTGCCACTTGGACAGGACAGCGGGGGGCCAACGTCCTGACTTTC	CATWTGQRGANVLTF
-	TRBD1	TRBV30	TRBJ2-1	TGTGCCGGGAGACAGGGGCCGGGCGATGAGCAGTTCTTC	CAGRQGPGDEQFF
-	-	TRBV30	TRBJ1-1	TGTGCCTGGACCATCAACAGTGAAGCTTTCTTT	CAWTINSEAFF
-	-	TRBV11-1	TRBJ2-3	TGTGCCAGCAGCTTACTGTATTTT	CASSLLYF
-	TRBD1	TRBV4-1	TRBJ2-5	TGCGCCAGCAGCCTTAGACAGGGAGAAGAGACCCAGTACTTC	CASSLRQGEETQYF
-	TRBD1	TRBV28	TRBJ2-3	TGTGCCAGCAGCCTTCCCGGGACAGGGGCCGATTCCCTCAGGGATACGCAGTATTTT	CASSLPGTGADSLRDTQYF
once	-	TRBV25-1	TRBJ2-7	TGTGCCAGCATCATGGGCTACGAGCAGTACTTC	CASIMGYEQYF
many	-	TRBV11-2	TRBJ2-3	TGTGCCAGCAGCTTTCGCCCAGACATTCAAATGGATACGCAGTATTTT	CASSFRPDIQMDTQYF
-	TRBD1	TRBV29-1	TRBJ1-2	TGCAGCGTTCCAGAGACAGGGGGGTACTATGGCTACACCTTC	CSVPETGGYYGYTF
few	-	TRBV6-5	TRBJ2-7	TGTGCCAGCACCAACGGGGGCTCGTACGAGCAGTACTTC	CASTNGGSYEQYF
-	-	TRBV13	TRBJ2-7	TGTGCCAGCAGCTTCGGGACTGCGAACTACGAGCAGTACTTC	CASSFGTANYEQYF